One and the same sample provided the 22 T cell receptor beta chains below, sequenced in a study of human T cells and chemical hapten exposure. TCRdb fed the RACE reads into MiXCR, producing one record per CDR3 protein. The table records 60,000 to 80,000 distinct CDR3 sequences, 6% to 7% of them present only once. Regarding time point: healthy volunteer bleed at 6 weeks. Extraction of total RNA was performed on unfractionated whole blood. The sequencing input was whole blood. Source of these receptors: a female donor in good health. Some clones in this sample may be carry-over from other donors' samples.

This clonotype was detected many times. The chain combines TRBV5-5 with TRBJ1-3; TRBD1 agrees at 7 bases. Germline trimming cut 4 bases from V and 4 bases from J; bases unmatched to any gene: 8. Germline V gene lookup returns CDR1 SGHKS and CDR2 YYEKEE (reference sequence). The CDR3 contains 15 residues. In DNA form, the CDR3 reads TGTGCCAGCAGCCGATATTGGGACAGAGGAAACACCATATATTTT. It codes for CASSRYWDRGNTIYF.

About this clonotype itself: A read error may be the cause here, since a much bigger clone is one base away. V is TRBV5-1 and J is TRBJ2-3; tentative D call: TRBD1 (6 bases). Germline V gene lookup returns CDR1 SGHRS and CDR2 YFSETQ. Trimming pared 6 bases from V and 0 bases from J, leaving 11 bases between. This CDR3 comprises 14 residues. CDR3: CASNLTGSTDTQYF. The CDR3 nucleotides read TGCGCCAGCAATTTGACAGGAAGCACAGATACGCAGTATTTT.

The sample holds many counts of this clonotype. The chain combines TRBV27 with TRBJ2-2; TRBD2 matches at 7 bases. Germline loops: CDR1 MNHEY, CDR2 SMNVEV (reference sequence). This CDR3 has 14 amino acids. V lost 3 bases to trimming and J lost 5 bases; unmatched junction nucleotides: 3. As DNA, the CDR3 is TGTGCCAGCAGTTTGCTAGCGGTTACCGGGGAGCTGTTTTTT. It is translated as CASSLLAVTGELFF.

In this sample, this clonotype turned up a few times. The J gene is TRBJ2-1, the V gene TRBV28; weak D call: TRBD2 (5 bases). Germline V gives CDR1 MDHEN, CDR2 SYDVKM. Trimming pared 5 bases from V and 6 bases from J, leaving 14 bases between. This CDR3 region has 14 residues. CDR3 sequence: CASSPPTTGNEQFF. For the CDR3, the DNA is TGTGCCAGCAGTCCCCCGACTACCGGCAATGAGCAGTTCTTC.

This clonotype was counted a single time. The V gene is TRBV11-2, the J gene TRBJ2-3, with a possible D match to TRBD1 (6 bases). CDR3 length: 14 residues. The V end lost 6 bases, the J end lost 2 bases, and 12 bases lay between the germline ends. Per the germline V gene, CDR1 is SGHAT and CDR2 is FQNNGV. DNA for the CDR3: TGTGCCAGCAGTTCGGGACACCCCACAGATACGCAGTATTTT. Translation: CASSSGHPTDTQYF.

At least ten counts were recorded for this clonotype. CDR3 in DNA: TGCAGTGCCGTTCCCGGGCGGAACTATGGCTACACCTTC. Translation gives CSAVPGRNYGYTF. This chain connects TRBV20-1 to TRBJ1-2, with D hard to call. The V end lost 6 bases, the J end lost 2 bases, and 13 bases lay between the germline ends. The CDR3 is 13 residues long. Looked up from germline, CDR1 is DFQATT and CDR2 is SNEGSKA (reference sequence).

This clonotype came up many times. V and J are TRBV2 and TRBJ2-3; TRBD1 matches at 10 bases. Trimming cost V 5 bases and J 4 bases; bases outside gene matches: 6. Germline CDR1 reads SNHLY; CDR2 reads FYNNEI. CDR3 size: 15 residues. DNA of the CDR3: TGTGCCAGCAGTTTCCGGGACAGGGGCTCAGATACGCAGTATTTT. It yields the protein CASSFRDRGSDTQYF.

This clonotype was found many times. This chain joins TRBV7-2 and TRBJ2-1, with D perhaps matching TRBD2 (6 bases). The CDR3 is 15 amino acids. CDR1 is SGHTA, CDR2 FQGNSA, per germline. Between the trimmed V and J ends, which lost 7 bases and 3 bases, there was a span of 16 bases. Written as DNA, the CDR3 is TGTGCCAGCACGCCGGGACGGGGGAACTACAATGAGCAGTTCTTC. Encoded protein: CASTPGRGNYNEQFF.

This clonotype was detected a few times. V is TRBV6-6 and J is TRBJ2-3; 8 positions match TRBD1. In germline, CDR1 is MNHNY, CDR2 SVGAGI (reference sequence). CDR3 length equals 14 residues. Unmatched junction bases numbered 4, after V lost 2 bases and J lost 6 bases. CDR3 in DNA: TGTGCCAGCAGTTACGGGCAGGGGGCCGATACGCAGTATTTT. Encoded protein: CASSYGQGADTQYF.

This clonotype appeared many times. The chain carries TRBV11-2 and TRBJ1-4, with unresolved D. Germline CDR1 SGHAT, CDR2 FQNNGV. Trimming removed 2 bases at V and 0 bases at J, with 4 bases between. The CDR3 has 14 residues. CDR3 protein: CASSLSATNEKLFF. The CDR3, as DNA: TGTGCCAGCAGCTTATCTGCAACTAATGAAAAACTGTTTTTT.

The table lists this clonotype with a few counts. V gene TRBV12-3 or TRBV12-4 combines with J gene TRBJ1-5, with 8 bases matching TRBD1. The ends lost 8 bases at V and 3 bases at J; junction bases unmatched: 12. The CDR3 is 16 amino acids. CDR3 residues: CASGRTGTGINQPQHF. In DNA form, the CDR3 reads TGTGCCAGCGGCCGTACCGGGACAGGAATCAATCAGCCCCAGCATTTT.

This clonotype has at least ten counts. The chain has TRBV4-2 and TRBJ2-1; the D is unclear. Looked up from germline, CDR1 is LGHNA and CDR2 is YNFKEQ. Deletions cut 1 base from V and 5 bases from J, with 6 bases between. The CDR3 length is 13 residues. Here the CDR3 DNA reads TGTGCCAGCAGCCAAGTGTCTGACAATGAGCAGTTCTTC. Amino acids: CASSQVSDNEQFF.

About this clonotype: One end of the junction does not line up with germline, which may come from a read error. The rearrangement uses TRBV7-9 and TRBJ1-5, with 8 bases lining up with TRBD1. Germline-derived CDR1 and CDR2 are SEHNR and FQNEAQ (reference sequence). The CDR3 length is 14 residues. CDR3 nucleotide sequence: TGTGCCAGCAGCCCCGGGACAGGCAATCCGCCCCAGCATTTT. Its protein is CASSPGTGNPPQHF.

The chain is built from TRBV29-1 and TRBJ1-1, with a weak D call TRBD1 (5 bases). V was pared by 7 bases and J by 6 bases, with 18 bases between. Germline assignment: CDR1 SQVTM and CDR2 ANQGSEA. The CDR3 sequence is 13 residues long. CDR3 nucleotides: TGCAGCGCCGTGACAGTTAAATCCTCTGAAGCTTTCTTT. Its translation is CSAVTVKSSEAFF.

This clonotype was seen repeatedly, ten times or more. The genes are TRBV30 and TRBJ1-1; D uncertain. The CDR3 length is 13 residues. Between the trimmed V and J ends, which lost 3 bases and 0 bases, there was a span of 8 bases. Germline V gene data show CDR1 as GTSNPN and CDR2 as SVGIG (reference sequence). Here the CDR3 reads CAWRNSLNTEAFF. Written as DNA, the CDR3 is TGTGCCTGGAGAAATTCTCTGAACACTGAAGCTTTCTTT. Variable domain in full (rest from reference TRBV30 and TRBJ1-1): SQTIHQWPATLVQPVGSPLSLECTVEGTSNPNLYWYRQAAGRGLQLLFYSVGIGQISSEVPQNLSASRPQDRQFILSSKKLLLSDSGFYLCAWRNSLNTEAFFGQGTRLTVV.

This clonotype has only a few counts. The chain links TRBV7-9 to TRBJ2-7; tentatively, D is TRBD1 (5 bases). The CDR3 runs 14 residues. CDR1 is SEHNR, CDR2 FQNEAQ, per germline (reference sequence). With 3 bases removed from V and 2 bases from J, the gap between germline ends came to 11 bases. The CDR3 sequence: CASSLDGHPYEQYF. CDR3 bases: TGTGCCAGCAGCTTGGACGGACACCCCTACGAGCAGTACTTC.

This clonotype was seen repeatedly, ten times or more. The chain has TRBV5-1 and TRBJ2-5, with TRBD2 as a possible D gene (7 bases). CDR1 is SGHRS, CDR2 YFSETQ, per germline. The CDR3 runs 17 residues. V lost 4 bases and J lost 1, with 20 bases in between. This CDR3 is CASSPTPRGAGQETQYF. The CDR3, as DNA: TGCGCCAGCAGCCCGACACCACGGGGGGCTGGCCAAGAGACCCAGTACTTC.

In this sample, this clonotype turned up a few times. The CDR3 loop reads CASSQDGKGSNYGYTF. The CDR3, as DNA: TGCGCCAGCAGCCAAGATGGTAAAGGGTCTAACTATGGCTACACCTTC. The genes are TRBV4-1 and TRBJ1-2; D call uncertain. V was clipped by 0 bases and J by 0 bases, with 11 bases between them. The CDR3 is 16 residues long. Germline V gene sequence: CDR1 MGHRA, CDR2 YSYEKL.

In this sample, this clonotype turned up many times. The rearrangement uses TRBV15 and TRBJ2-7; D might be TRBD2 (6 bases). The ends were cut back, 1 base at V and 6 bases at J, with 10 bases in the middle. This CDR3 contains 13 residues. Germline V CDR1 and CDR2: LNHNV, YYDKDF (reference sequence). In nucleotides, the CDR3 is TGTGCCACCAGCAGAGGGGGGGACCGCGAGCAGTACTTC. Translating gives CATSRGGDREQYF. Drawing the rest from reference TRBV15 and TRBJ2-7, the complete variable domain is DAMVIQNPRYQVTQFGKPVTLSCSQTLNHNVMYWYQQKSSQAPKLLFHYYDKDFNNEADTPDNFQSRRPNTSFCFLDIRSPGLGDTAMYLCATSRGGDREQYFGPGTRLTVT.

This clonotype has ten or more counts. The chain employs TRBV7-9 and TRBJ2-1; the D gene is possibly TRBD1 (5 bases). The V end was cut by 8 bases, the J end by 5 bases, with 16 bases between. The CDR3 has 14 amino acids. Germline loops: CDR1 SEHNR, CDR2 FQNEAQ (reference sequence). For the CDR3, the DNA is TGTGCCAGCTTCGACAGAAATGTGAACAATGAGCAGTTCTTC. Its protein is CASFDRNVNNEQFF. The full variable domain, with the rest looked up from reference TRBV7-9 and TRBJ2-1, is DTGVSQNPRHKITKRGQNVTFRCDPISEHNRLYWYRQTLGQGPEFLTYFQNEAQLEKSRLLSDRFSAERPKGSFSTLEIQRTEQGDSAMYLCASFDRNVNNEQFFGPGTRLTVL.

This clonotype was detected ten times or more. In nucleotides, the CDR3 is TGTGCCAGCAGCCAAGTCGAACGCTATAGCAATCAGCCCCAGCATTTT. This encodes CASSQVERYSNQPQHF. V and J are TRBV14 and TRBJ1-5; no clear D gene. V lost 1 base to trimming and J lost 0 bases, with 10 bases between them. The CDR3 extends over 16 amino acids. CDR1 and CDR2 from the germline V gene are SGHDN and FVKESK.

This clonotype was detected only a few times. The chain joins TRBV5-5 to TRBJ2-7; no definite D call. Germline V CDR1 and CDR2: SGHKS, YYEKEE (reference sequence). The V and J ends lost 4 bases and 4 bases respectively, with 9 bases between them. The CDR3 covers 12 residues. CDR3 sequence: CASSLTPYEQYF. The CDR3 DNA follows: TGTGCCAGCAGCCTGACACCGTACGAGCAGTACTTC. Looking up the rest from reference TRBV5-5 and TRBJ2-7 gives the full variable domain: DAGVTQSPTHLIKTRGQQVTLRCSPISGHKSVSWYQQVLGQGPQFIFQYYEKEERGRGNFPDRFSARQFPNYSSELNVNALLLGDSALYLCASSLTPYEQYFGPGTRLTVT.